These 13 T cell receptor beta chains came from one sample sequenced in a study of shared clonotypes between healthy human individuals. Method: immunoSEQ multiplex PCR; TCRdb's copy keeps in-frame clones and lacks some. Counted here are around 510,000 clones, approximately 95% occurring once; the ten biggest clones make up about 0.06%. Input material: naive CD4+ T cells sorted from blood. Subset reported: CD45RA+ positively selected. The receptors shown here come from a woman aged 25 to 45 in good health.

CDR3 in DNA: TGTGCCAGCAGCTTGTTTTCTAAGGTCTACAATGAGCAGTTCTTC. This encodes CASSLFSKVYNEQFF. The V gene is TRBV5-8, the J gene TRBJ2-1; D is ambiguous. The CDR3 length is 15 residues. Germline-derived CDR1 and CDR2 are SGHTS and YDEGEE. The V and J ends lost 1 base and 3 bases respectively, with 11 bases between them.

This chain links TRBV7-3 with TRBJ2-5; TRBD2 matches at 9 bases. Germline trimming cut 5 bases from V and 2 bases from J; bases unmatched to any gene: 3. The V gene's germline CDR1 is SGHTA and CDR2 FQGTGA. The CDR3 is 14 amino acids. The DNA for the CDR3 is TGTGCCAGCAGCGCGGGAGGGCCACAAGAGACCCAGTACTTC. Translation gives CASSAGGPQETQYF.

The V call is TRBV6-5, the J call TRBJ2-1; 10 nucleotides agree with TRBD1. With 2 bases clipped from V and 6 bases from J, the junction kept 4 bases outside the gene matches. This CDR3 has 15 residues. Germline CDR1 and CDR2: MNHEY and SVGAGI. CDR3 DNA sequence: TGTGCCAGCAGTTACACGGGGACAGGGGTCAATGAGCAGTTCTTC. This sequence encodes CASSYTGTGVNEQFF.

The V gene is TRBV28, the J gene TRBJ1-5; TRBD1 aligns across 10 bases. This CDR3 contains 17 residues. Germline loops: CDR1 MDHEN, CDR2 SYDVKM. Trimming took 4 bases from V and 4 from J; bases not matched to a gene: 10. CDR3 in amino acids: CASSSLTGQGDNQPQHF. In DNA form, the CDR3 reads TGTGCCAGCAGTTCCCTCACTGGACAGGGGGATAATCAGCCCCAGCATTTT.

V usage is TRBV9 and J usage is TRBJ1-1; no reliable D call. In germline, CDR1 is SGDLS, CDR2 YYNGEE. V lost 0 bases, J lost 2 bases, and 5 bases lay in between. CDR3 size: 13 residues. The CDR3 sequence: CASSVVDNTEAFF. CDR3 bases: TGTGCCAGCAGCGTAGTTGACAACACTGAAGCTTTCTTT.

The gene calls are TRBV28 and TRBJ2-3, with 11 positions matching TRBD2. From germline, CDR1 is MDHEN and CDR2 SYDVKM. V lost 4 bases and J lost 4; bases outside the gene matches: 13. The CDR3 runs to 18 residues. CDR3 in amino acids: CASSSVAGGTSGADTQYF. The CDR3 DNA reads as TGTGCCAGCAGTTCAGTAGCGGGAGGGACCTCCGGGGCAGATACGCAGTATTTT. Full variable domain (rest looked up from reference TRBV28 and TRBJ2-3): DVKVTQSSRYLVKRTGEKVFLECVQDMDHENMFWYRQDPGLGLRLIYFSYDVKMKEKGDIPEGYSVSREKKERFSLILESASTNQTSMYLCASSSVAGGTSGADTQYFGPGTRLTVL.

The chain uses TRBV19 and TRBJ1-5; D remains unclear. V was trimmed by 7 bases and J by 3 bases, leaving 13 bases between them. The CDR3 is made up of 14 amino acids. Germline CDR1 reads LNHDA; CDR2 reads SQIVND (reference sequence). The CDR3 here is CASTSGLHNQPQHF. The CDR3 DNA reads TGTGCCAGTACTTCAGGATTACACAATCAGCCCCAGCATTTT.

J is TRBJ1-2 and V is TRBV28; 7 positions agree with TRBD1. The CDR3 contains 16 residues. V lost 5 bases and J lost 1; bases outside the gene matches: 10. Germline values: CDR1 MDHEN, CDR2 SYDVKM. The CDR3 sequence is CASSDGTDYINYGYTF. The CDR3 coding sequence is TGTGCCAGCAGTGATGGGACAGACTACATTAACTATGGCTACACCTTC.

This chain links TRBV7-2 with TRBJ2-6; D remains unclear. CDR3 length: 16 residues. Per the germline V gene, CDR1 is SGHTA and CDR2 is FQGNSA. The V gene lost 5 bases and the J gene lost 0 bases, with 11 bases spanning the gap. CDR3 in amino acids: CASSPVQHSGANVLTF. The CDR3, as DNA: TGTGCCAGCAGCCCAGTACAGCACTCTGGGGCCAACGTCCTGACTTTC.

The chain joins TRBV11-3 to TRBJ2-2; TRBD2 might be the D (5 bases). Germline V gene data show CDR1 as SGHNT and CDR2 as YENEEA. The CDR3 contains 15 residues. V was trimmed by 0 bases and J by 6 bases, leaving 11 bases between them. The CDR3 sequence is CASSLDGGSPGELFF. The CDR3 DNA is TGTGCCAGCAGCTTAGACGGCGGGTCACCCGGGGAGCTGTTTTTT.

The gene calls are TRBV19 and TRBJ1-1, with a weak D call TRBD1 (5 bases). This CDR3 region has 15 residues. V was clipped by 5 bases and J by 1 base, with 14 bases between them. Germline CDR1 reads LNHDA; CDR2 reads SQIVND (reference sequence). CDR3 in DNA: TGTGCCAGTAGTTGGCAGGGCGGAGGGAACACTGAAGCTTTCTTT. It is translated as CASSWQGGGNTEAFF.

CDR3: CASSQVTSGAGDTGELFF. CDR3 DNA: TGCGCCAGCAGCCAAGTGACTAGCGGGGCGGGTGACACCGGGGAGCTGTTTTTT. V and J are TRBV4-1 and TRBJ2-2, with 11 bases matching TRBD2. Germline lookup yields CDR1 MGHRA and CDR2 YSYEKL. The CDR3 spans 18 residues. V lost 1 base and J lost 3; bases outside the gene matches: 7.

J is TRBJ2-3 and V is TRBV7-8; D not resolved. CDR3 length equals 16 residues. V lost 5 bases to trimming and J lost 1 base, with 16 bases between them. Germline values: CDR1 SGHVS, CDR2 FQNEAQ. The chain's CDR3 is CASSESQVWGTDTQYF. The CDR3 DNA follows: TGTGCCAGCAGCGAGTCGCAAGTCTGGGGCACAGATACGCAGTATTTT.